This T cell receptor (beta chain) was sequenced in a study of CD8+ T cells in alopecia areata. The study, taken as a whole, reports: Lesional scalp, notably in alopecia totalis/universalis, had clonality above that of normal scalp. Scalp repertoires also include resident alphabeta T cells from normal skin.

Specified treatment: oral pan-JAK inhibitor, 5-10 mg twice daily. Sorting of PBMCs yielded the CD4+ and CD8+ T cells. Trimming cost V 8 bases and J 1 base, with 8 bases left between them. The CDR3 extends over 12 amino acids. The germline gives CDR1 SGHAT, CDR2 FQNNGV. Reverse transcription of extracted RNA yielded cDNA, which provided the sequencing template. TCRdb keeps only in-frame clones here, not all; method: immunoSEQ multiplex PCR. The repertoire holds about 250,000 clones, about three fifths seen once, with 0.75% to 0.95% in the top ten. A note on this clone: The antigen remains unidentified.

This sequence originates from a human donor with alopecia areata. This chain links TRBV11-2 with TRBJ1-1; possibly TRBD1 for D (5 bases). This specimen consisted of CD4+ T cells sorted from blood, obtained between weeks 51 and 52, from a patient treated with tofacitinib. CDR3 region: CASLGQNTEAFF. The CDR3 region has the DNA TGTGCCAGCCTGGGGCAGAACACTGAAGCTTTCTTT.